The source of this TCR beta chain is a study of T cells after yellow fever vaccination. TCRdb reanalysed the 5' RACE reads using MiXCR and keeps one entry per CDR3 protein. In the table there are just under 600,000 distinct CDR3 sequences, roughly 12% of which are singletons. The CDR3 sequence is 16 residues long. The germline CDR1 and CDR2 sequences are SGHVS and FNYEAQ. V was clipped by 5 bases and J by 0 bases, with 17 bases between them. V is TRBV7-6 and J is TRBJ2-7, with D tentatively TRBD2 (5 bases). The clonotype comes from a man under 40 who received the YFV17D yellow fever vaccine. Sequencing was performed on PBMCs, taken on the day of the yellow fever booster vaccination. CDR3 in DNA: TGTGCCAGCAGCCCCATGGCGGGCACTAGCTCCTACGAGCAGTACTTC. It is translated as CASSPMAGTSSYEQYF.